This paragraph reports one T cell receptor (beta chain). Libraries were prepared by immunoSEQ multiplex PCR; TCRdb keeps only in-frame clonotypes and omits some of them. The sample consists of some 190,000 clones, around nine tenths of them appearing once. The sample originates from a study of T cell responses to AZD1222 COVID-19 vaccine. This receptor was taken from an adult who received the AZD1222 COVID-19 vaccine. Sequenced here: peripheral blood, sampled 28 days after the second AZD1222 dose.

The CDR3 reads CASSSDQLNTEAFF. The CDR3 DNA reads TGTGCCAGCAGCTCAGATCAGTTGAACACTGAAGCTTTCTTT. The chain links TRBV7-2 to TRBJ1-1; no reliable D call. Deletions cut 4 bases from V and 0 bases from J, with 9 bases between. This CDR3 has 14 amino acids. Looked up from germline, CDR1 is SGHTA and CDR2 is FQGNSA.